This T cell receptor (beta chain) was documented in a study of cytomegalovirus exposure and HLA in healthy donors. As for the study in general: Sequencing of 150 million to 200 million T cells in an earlier analysis found more than 100 million unique TCR beta sequences. Genetic ancestry analysis placed around 76% of the 300 to 500 donors that were genotyped in the Caucasian-associated cluster. Study-level results: Across all donors, roughly uniform sequencing depth was an assumption of the presence/absence analyses. A link between a missense DCLRE1C variant and TCR beta V- and J-gene trimming emerged from a later analysis.

The PCR used 60 Vbeta and 13 Jbeta primers. Measured with immunoSEQ multiplex PCR; TCRdb has only the in-frame clones, and not every one. The table lists 180,000 or so clones, over 80% of them singletons, with less than 2% in the top ten. CDR3 length equals 15 residues. The V segment lost 5 bases and the J segment 2 bases; nucleotides outside the gene matches: 8. Germline lookup yields CDR1 SGHTA and CDR2 FQGNSA. This clone was observed a single time. Its specificity is unknown. The source of this sequence is a man aged 35 to 55 in good health and CMV-seronegative. Source material: PBMCs. The rearrangement links TRBV7-2 to TRBJ1-2, with 7 bases fitting TRBD1. The CDR3 DNA sequence: TGTGCCAGCAGCCCATCGGGACAGCAAAACTATGGCTACACCTTC. This encodes CASSPSGQQNYGYTF. The complete variable domain, with remaining parts taken from reference TRBV7-2 and TRBJ1-2, reads GAGVSQSPSNKVTEKGKDVELRCDPISGHTALYWYRQSLGQGLEFLIYFQGNSAPDKSGLPSDRFSAERTGGSVSTLTIQRTQQEDSAVYLCASSPSGQQNYGYTFGSGTRLTVV.